These T cell receptor beta chains were read from a single sample in a study of T cells in Graves' hyperthyroidism and ophthalmopathy. TCRdb re-called the multiplex PCR reads with MiXCR, one entry per CDR3 protein. The sample includes 340,000 or so distinct CDR3 sequences, 18% of them seen just once. Input material: blood. The receptors shown here come from a woman aged 50 to 60 with Graves' hyperthyroidism. CDR3s include the opening cysteine and the closing phenylalanine or tryptophan. Fields, in order: clone size, V gene, D gene, J gene, CDR3 protein, CDR3 DNA. The D gene is left open where the match is weak. A clone size is listed for some rows: how often the clone was seen (once, few, many), or a class if it is expanded.

.	TRBV12-3/TRBV12-4	.	TRBJ1-5	CASRAGLTAGNQPQHF	TGTGCCAGCAGGGCGGGACTGACCGCGGGCAATCAGCCCCAGCATTTT
.	TRBV25-1	.	TRBJ2-3	CASSELRGGTDTQYF	TGTGCCAGCAGTGAGCTTAGGGGTGGGACAGATACGCAGTATTTT
many	TRBV7-9	TRBD2	TRBJ2-5	CASSVTSGRADETQYF	TGTGCCAGCAGCGTGACTAGCGGGAGGGCCGACGAGACCCAGTACTTC
many	TRBV11-2	.	TRBJ2-7	CASSLAPHEQYF	TGTGCCAGCAGCTTAGCACCCCACGAGCAGTACTTC
many	TRBV19	.	TRBJ1-5	CASSQERGGNQPQHF	TGTGCCAGTAGCCAAGAGCGGGGTGGCAATCAGCCCCAGCATTTT
many	TRBV11-2	.	TRBJ2-2	CASSLRRNTGELFF	TGTGCCAGCAGTCTTAGACGGAACACCGGGGAGCTGTTTTTT
many	TRBV6-1	TRBD1	TRBJ1-1	CASSFRDRGAHTEAFF	TGTGCCAGCAGTTTTCGGGACAGGGGTGCGCACACTGAAGCTTTCTTT
few	TRBV7-9	TRBD2	TRBJ2-1	CASERAGGRGNEQFF	TGTGCCAGCGAACGAGCGGGGGGGAGAGGCAATGAGCAGTTCTTC
few	TRBV6-5	TRBD1	TRBJ2-7	CASSYSRLGTGYEQYF	TGTGCCAGCAGTTACTCGAGATTGGGGACAGGCTACGAGCAGTACTTC
many	TRBV19	.	TRBJ1-1	CASSIGSTTEAFF	TGTGCCAGTAGTATAGGGTCGACCACTGAAGCTTTCTTT